The T cell receptor (beta chain) under discussion was sequenced for a study of regulatory T cells in long-lasting Graves disease. With respect to this clonotype: The antigen is unknown.

Trimming shortened V by 4 bases and J by 8 bases, and 8 bases separated the two germline ends. The CDR3 contains 11 residues. Germline CDR1 WSHSY, CDR2 SAAADI. The time point was: newly diagnosed GD, antithyroid drugs for less than 3 months. TCR sequences were obtained from RNA taken from PBMCs. Through Arm-PCR of CDR3 regions and iRepertoire HTBI primers, TCR beta libraries were built. TCRdb re-called the multiplex PCR reads through MiXCR, storing one row per CDR3 protein. The sample lists 550,000 to 700,000 distinct CDR3 sequences, about 16% seen once, with around 13% in the top ten. Findings and caveats of the study: Patients with persistent Graves' had lower TCR diversity than newly diagnosed patients.

This sample was also put to use in a study of T cells in Graves' hyperthyroidism and ophthalmopathy. That paper states: Most thyroid-expanded clonotypes above 0.001 were also found in blood. Before onset, ophthalmopathy was predicted by the model a median around 6 months earlier.

The source is a man between 18 and 29 years old with Graves disease. The sample here was peripheral blood mononuclear cells (PBMCs), taken at new diagnosis, from a patient treated with antithyroid drugs. This chain connects TRBV10-2 to TRBJ2-5; D tentatively reads TRBD1 or TRBD2 (5 bases each). The CDR3 DNA sequence: TGCGCCAGCAGTGGGGACCACACCCAGTACTTC. It encodes CASSGDHTQYF.